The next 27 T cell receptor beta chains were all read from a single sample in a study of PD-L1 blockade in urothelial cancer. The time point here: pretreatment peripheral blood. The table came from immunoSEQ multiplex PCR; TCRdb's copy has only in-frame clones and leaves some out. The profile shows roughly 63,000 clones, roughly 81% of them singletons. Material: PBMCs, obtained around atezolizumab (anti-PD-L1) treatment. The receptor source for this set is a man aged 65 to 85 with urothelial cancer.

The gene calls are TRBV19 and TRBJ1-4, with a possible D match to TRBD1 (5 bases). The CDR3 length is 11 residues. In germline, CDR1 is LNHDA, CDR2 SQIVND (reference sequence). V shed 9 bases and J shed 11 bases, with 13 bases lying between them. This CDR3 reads CASLSGDKLFF. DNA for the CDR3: TGTGCCAGCCTATCGGGGGACAAACTGTTTTTT.

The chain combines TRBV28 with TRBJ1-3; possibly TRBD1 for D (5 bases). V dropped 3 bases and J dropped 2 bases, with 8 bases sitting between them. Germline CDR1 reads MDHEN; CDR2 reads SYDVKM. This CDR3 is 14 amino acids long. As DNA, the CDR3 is TGTGCCAGCAGTTTGCGGGGGACTGGAAACACCATATATTTT. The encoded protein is CASSLRGTGNTIYF.

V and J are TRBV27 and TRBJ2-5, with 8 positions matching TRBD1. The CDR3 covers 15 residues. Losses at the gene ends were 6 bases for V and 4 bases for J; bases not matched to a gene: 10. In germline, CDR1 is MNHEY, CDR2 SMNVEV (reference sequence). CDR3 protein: CASSLYGQGIETQYF. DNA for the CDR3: TGTGCCAGCAGCCTATACGGACAGGGAATAGAGACCCAGTACTTC.

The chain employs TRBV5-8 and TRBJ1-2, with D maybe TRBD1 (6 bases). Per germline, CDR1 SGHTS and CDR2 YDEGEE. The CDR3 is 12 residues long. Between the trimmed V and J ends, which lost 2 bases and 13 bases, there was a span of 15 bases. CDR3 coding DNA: TGTGCCAGCAGCTTACAGGGTTTAGGTCTCACCTTC. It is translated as CASSLQGLGLTF.

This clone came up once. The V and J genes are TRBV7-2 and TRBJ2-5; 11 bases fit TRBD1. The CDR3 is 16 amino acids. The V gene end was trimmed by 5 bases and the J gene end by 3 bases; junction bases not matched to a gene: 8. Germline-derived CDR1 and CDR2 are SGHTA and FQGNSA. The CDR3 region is CASSTVVGQGEETQYF. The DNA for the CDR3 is TGTGCCAGCAGCACCGTCGTGGGACAGGGGGAAGAGACCCAGTACTTC.

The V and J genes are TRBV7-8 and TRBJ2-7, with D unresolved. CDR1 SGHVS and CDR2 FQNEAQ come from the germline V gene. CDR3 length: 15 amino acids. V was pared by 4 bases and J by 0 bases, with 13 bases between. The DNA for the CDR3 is TGTGCCAGCAGCTATACGACTGACTCCTCCTACGAGCAGTACTTC. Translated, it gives CASSYTTDSSYEQYF.

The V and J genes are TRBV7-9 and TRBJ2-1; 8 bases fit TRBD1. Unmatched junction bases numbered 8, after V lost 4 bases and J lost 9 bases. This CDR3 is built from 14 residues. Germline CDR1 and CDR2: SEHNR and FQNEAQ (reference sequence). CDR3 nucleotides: TGTGCCAGCAGCTATCTGACAGGGGTTATTGAGCAGTTCTTC. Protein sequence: CASSYLTGVIEQFF.

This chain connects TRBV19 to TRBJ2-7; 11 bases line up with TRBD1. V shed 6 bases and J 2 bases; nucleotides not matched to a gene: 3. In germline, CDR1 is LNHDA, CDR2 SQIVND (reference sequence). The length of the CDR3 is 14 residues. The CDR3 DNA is TGTGCCAGTAGACCGGGACAGGGGGCCTACGAGCAGTACTTC. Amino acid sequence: CASRPGQGAYEQYF.

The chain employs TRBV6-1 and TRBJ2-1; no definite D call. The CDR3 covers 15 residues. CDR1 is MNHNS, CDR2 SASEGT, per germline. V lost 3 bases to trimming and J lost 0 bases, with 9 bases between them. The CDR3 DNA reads TGTGCCAGCAGTGAGGAGTTACGCTCCTACAATGAGCAGTTCTTC. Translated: CASSEELRSYNEQFF.

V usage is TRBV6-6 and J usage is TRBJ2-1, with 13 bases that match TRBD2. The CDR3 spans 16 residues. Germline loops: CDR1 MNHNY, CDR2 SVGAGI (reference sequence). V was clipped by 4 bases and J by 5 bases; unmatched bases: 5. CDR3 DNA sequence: TGTGCCAGCAGTTCCGGGACTAGCGGGACTAACAATGAGCAGTTCTTC. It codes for CASSSGTSGTNNEQFF.

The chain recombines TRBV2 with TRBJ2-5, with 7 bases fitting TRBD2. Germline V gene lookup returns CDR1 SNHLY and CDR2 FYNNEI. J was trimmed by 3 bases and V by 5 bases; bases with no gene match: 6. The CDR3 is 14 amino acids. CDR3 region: CASSPATSKETQYF. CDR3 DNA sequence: TGTGCCAGCAGTCCCGCGACTAGCAAAGAGACCCAGTACTTC. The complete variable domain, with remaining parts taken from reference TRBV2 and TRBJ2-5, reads EPEVTQTPSHQVTQMGQEVILRCVPISNHLYFYWYRQILGQKVEFLVSFYNNEISEKSEIFDDQFSVERPDGSNFTLKIRSTKLEDSAMYFCASSPATSKETQYFGPGTRLLVL.

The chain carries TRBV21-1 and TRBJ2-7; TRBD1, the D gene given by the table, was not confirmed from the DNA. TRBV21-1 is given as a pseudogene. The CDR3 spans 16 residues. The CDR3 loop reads CASSKGKDRRSYEQYF. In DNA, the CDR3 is TGTGCCAGCAGCAAAGGGAAGGACAGGCGCTCCTACGAGCAGTACTTC.

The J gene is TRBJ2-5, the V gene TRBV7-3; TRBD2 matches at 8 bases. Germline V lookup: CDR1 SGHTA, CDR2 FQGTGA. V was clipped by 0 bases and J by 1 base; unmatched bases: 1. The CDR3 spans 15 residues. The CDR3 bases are TGTGCCAGCAGCTTAACGGGGACTAGCCAAGAGACCCAGTACTTC. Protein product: CASSLTGTSQETQYF.

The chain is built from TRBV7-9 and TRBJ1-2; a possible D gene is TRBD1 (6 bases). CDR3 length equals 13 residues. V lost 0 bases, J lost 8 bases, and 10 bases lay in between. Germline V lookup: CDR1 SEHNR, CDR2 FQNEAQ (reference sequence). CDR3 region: CASSLAQGLGYTF. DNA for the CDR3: TGTGCCAGCAGCTTAGCTCAGGGGTTGGGCTACACCTTC.

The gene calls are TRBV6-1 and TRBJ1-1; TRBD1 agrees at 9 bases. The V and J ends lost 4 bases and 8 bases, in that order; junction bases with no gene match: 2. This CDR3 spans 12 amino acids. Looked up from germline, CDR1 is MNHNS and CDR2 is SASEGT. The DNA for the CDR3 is TGTGCCAGCAGTGGGGGGACAGGGGAAGCTTTCTTT. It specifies CASSGGTGEAFF.

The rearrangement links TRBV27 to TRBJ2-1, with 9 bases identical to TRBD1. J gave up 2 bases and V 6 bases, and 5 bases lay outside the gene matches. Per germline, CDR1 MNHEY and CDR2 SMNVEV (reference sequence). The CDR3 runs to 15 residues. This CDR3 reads CASRSGQGTYNEQFF. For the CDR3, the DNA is TGTGCCAGCAGATCCGGACAGGGGACCTACAATGAGCAGTTCTTC.

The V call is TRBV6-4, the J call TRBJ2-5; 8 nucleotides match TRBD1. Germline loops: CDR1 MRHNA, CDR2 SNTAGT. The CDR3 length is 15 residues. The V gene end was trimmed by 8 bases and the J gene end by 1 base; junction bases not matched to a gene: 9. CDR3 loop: CASPRDRISQETQYF. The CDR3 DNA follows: TGTGCCAGCCCCCGGGACAGGATCTCCCAAGAGACCCAGTACTTC.

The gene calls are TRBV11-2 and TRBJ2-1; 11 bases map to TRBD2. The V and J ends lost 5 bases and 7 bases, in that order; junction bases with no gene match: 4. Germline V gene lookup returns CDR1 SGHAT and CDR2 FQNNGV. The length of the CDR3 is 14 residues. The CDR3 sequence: CASSVSGGANEQFF. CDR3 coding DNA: TGTGCCAGCAGCGTTAGCGGGGGGGCGAATGAGCAGTTCTTC.

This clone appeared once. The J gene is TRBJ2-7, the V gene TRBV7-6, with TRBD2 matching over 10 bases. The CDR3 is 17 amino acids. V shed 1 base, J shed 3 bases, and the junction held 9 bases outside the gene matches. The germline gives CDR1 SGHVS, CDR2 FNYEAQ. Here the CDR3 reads CASSLGISGTSVYEQYF. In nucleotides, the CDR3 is TGTGCCAGCAGCTTAGGGATATCCGGGACTAGCGTCTACGAGCAGTACTTC.

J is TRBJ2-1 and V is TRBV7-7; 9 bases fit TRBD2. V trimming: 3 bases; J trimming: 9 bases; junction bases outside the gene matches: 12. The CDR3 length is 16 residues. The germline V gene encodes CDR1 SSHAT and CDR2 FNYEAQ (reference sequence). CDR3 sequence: CASSLGWRGGRVEQFF. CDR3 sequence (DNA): TGTGCCAGCAGCTTGGGGTGGCGGGGGGGCCGGGTTGAGCAGTTCTTC.

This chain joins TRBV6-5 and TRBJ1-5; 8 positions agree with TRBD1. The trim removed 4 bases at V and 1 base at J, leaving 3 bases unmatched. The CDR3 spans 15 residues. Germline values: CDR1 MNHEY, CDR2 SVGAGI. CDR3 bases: TGTGCCAGCAGTTCGAGGACAGGGAGCAATCAGCCCCAGCATTTT. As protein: CASSSRTGSNQPQHF.

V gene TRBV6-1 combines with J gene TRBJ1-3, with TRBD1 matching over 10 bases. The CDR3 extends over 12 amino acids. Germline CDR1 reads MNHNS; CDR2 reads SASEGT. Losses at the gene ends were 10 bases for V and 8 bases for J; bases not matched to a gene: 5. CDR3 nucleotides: TGTGCCATCGAAGGACAGGGGGACACCATATATTTT. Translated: CAIEGQGDTIYF.

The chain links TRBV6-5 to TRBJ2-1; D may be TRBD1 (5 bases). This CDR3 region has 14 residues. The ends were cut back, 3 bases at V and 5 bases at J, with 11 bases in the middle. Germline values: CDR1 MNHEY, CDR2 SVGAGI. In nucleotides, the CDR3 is TGTGCCAGCAGTTATAGCCAGGGCAACAATGAGCAGTTCTTC. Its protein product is CASSYSQGNNEQFF.

As DNA, the CDR3 is TGCGCCAGCAGCTTTAACTATCTAGGGCCAGGACAGGGGGAGACCCAGTACTTC. This encodes CASSFNYLGPGQGETQYF. The chain is built from TRBV5-1 and TRBJ2-5, with 9 positions matching TRBD1. Germline values: CDR1 SGHRS, CDR2 YFSETQ. V was clipped by 2 bases and J by 5 bases; unmatched bases: 16. This CDR3 is 18 amino acids long.

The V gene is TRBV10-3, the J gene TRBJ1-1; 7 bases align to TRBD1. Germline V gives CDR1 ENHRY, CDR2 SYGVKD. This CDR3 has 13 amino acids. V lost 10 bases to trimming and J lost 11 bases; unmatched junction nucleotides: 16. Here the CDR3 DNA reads TGTGCCACGAACAAGGGGGCCGGGATTGAGGCTTTCTTT. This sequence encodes CATNKGAGIEAFF.

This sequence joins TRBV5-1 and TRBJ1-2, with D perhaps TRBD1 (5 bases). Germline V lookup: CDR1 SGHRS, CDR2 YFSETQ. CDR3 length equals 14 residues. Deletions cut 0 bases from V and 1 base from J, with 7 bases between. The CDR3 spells CASSLGDSNYGYTF. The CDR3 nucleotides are TGCGCCAGCAGCTTGGGCGACAGTAACTATGGCTACACCTTC.

CDR3 sequence reads: CASSRRGTGEMNTEAFF. The CDR3 DNA reads as TGCGCCAGCAGCAGGAGGGGGACAGGGGAAATGAACACTGAAGCTTTCTTT. The rearrangement links TRBV5-1 to TRBJ1-1, with 10 bases identical to TRBD1. CDR3 length: 17 amino acids. The ends lost 4 bases at V and 0 bases at J; junction bases unmatched: 9. Germline V gene lookup returns CDR1 SGHRS and CDR2 YFSETQ.